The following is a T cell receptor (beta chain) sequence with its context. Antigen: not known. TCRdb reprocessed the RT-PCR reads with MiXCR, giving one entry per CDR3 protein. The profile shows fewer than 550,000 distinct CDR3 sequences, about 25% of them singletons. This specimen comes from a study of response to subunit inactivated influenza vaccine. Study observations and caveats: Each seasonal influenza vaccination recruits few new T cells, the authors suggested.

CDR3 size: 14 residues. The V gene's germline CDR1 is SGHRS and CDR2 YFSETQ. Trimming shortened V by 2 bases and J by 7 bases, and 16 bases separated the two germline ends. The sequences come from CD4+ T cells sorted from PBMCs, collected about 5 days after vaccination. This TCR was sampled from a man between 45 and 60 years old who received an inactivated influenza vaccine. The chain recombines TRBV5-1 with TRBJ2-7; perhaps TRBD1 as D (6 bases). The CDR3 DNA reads TGCGCCAGCAGCTTCCAACAGGGTATGGGAGAGCAGTACTTC. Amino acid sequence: CASSFQQGMGEQYF.